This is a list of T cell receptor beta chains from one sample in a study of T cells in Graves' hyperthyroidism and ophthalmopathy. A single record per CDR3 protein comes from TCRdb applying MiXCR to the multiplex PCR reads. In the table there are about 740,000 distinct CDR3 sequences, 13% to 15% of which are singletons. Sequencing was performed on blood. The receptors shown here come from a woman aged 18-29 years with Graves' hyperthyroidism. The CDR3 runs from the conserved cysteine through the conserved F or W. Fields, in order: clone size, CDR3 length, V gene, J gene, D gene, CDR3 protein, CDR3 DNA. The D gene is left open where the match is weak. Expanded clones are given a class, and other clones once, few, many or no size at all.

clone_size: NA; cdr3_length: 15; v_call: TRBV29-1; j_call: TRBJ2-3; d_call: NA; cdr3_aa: CSVVSGQASTDTQYF; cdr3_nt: TGCAGCGTGGTTAGCGGACAGGCTAGCACAGATACGCAGTATTTT
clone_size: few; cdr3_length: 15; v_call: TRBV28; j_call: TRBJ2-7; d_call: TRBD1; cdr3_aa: CASSPFRDRTYEQYF; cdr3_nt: TGTGCCAGCAGTCCTTTCCGGGACAGAACCTACGAGCAGTACTTC
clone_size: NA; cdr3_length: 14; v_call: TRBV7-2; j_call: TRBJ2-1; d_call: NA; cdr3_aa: CASRAGQKVNEQFF; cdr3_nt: TGTGCCAGCAGGGCGGGACAAAAGGTGAATGAGCAGTTCTTC
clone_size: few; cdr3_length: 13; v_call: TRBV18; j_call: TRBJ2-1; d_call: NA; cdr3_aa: CASSTTTKNEQFF; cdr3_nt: TGTGCCAGCTCAACTACCACAAAGAATGAGCAGTTCTTC
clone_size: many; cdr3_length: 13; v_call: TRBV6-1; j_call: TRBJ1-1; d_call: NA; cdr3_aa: CASSDNVNTEAFF; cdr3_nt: TGTGCCAGCAGTGATAATGTGAACACTGAAGCTTTCTTT
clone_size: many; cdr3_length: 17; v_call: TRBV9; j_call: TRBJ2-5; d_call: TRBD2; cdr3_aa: CASSQELAGSGQETQYF; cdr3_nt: TGTGCCAGCAGCCAGGAGCTAGCGGGAAGCGGGCAAGAGACCCAGTACTTC
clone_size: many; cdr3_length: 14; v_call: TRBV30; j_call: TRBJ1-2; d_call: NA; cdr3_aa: CAWSVKWGGSTYTF; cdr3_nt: TGTGCCTGGAGTGTCAAATGGGGCGGATCGACCTACACCTTC
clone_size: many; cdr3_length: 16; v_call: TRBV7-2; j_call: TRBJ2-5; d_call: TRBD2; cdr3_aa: CASSFSGPPGRETQYF; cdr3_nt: TGTGCCAGCAGCTTTAGCGGGCCCCCGGGACGGGAGACCCAGTACTTC
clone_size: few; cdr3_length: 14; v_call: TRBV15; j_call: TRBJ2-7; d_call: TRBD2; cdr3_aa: CATSRSGTSREQYF; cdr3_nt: TGTGCCACCAGCCGATCCGGGACTAGCCGTGAGCAGTACTTC
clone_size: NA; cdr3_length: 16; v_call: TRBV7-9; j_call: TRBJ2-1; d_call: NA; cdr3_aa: CASSLGGSVDPRGQFF; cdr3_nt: TGTGCCAGCAGCTTAGGAGGTTCGGTCGACCCCCGTGGGCAGTTCTTC
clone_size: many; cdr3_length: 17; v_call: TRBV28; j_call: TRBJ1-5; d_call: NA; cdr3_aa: CASSLYSVIRGNQPQHF; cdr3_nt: TGTGCCAGCAGTTTATACTCGGTCATCAGGGGCAATCAGCCCCAGCATTTT
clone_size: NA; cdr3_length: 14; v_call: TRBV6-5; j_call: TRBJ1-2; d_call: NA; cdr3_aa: CASSYGRDNYGYTF; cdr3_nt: TGTGCCAGCAGTTACGGCAGAGACAACTATGGCTACACCTTC
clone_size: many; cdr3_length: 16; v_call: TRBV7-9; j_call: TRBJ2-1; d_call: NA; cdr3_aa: CASRPPDSSSYNEQFF; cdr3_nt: TGTGCCAGCCGCCCTCCCGACTCGAGCTCCTACAATGAGCAGTTCTTC
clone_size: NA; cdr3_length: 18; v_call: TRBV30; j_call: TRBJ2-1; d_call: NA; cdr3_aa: CAWSPPTPGGVGYNEQFF; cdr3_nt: TGTGCCTGGAGTCCGCCCACCCCGGGCGGAGTTGGTTACAATGAGCAGTTCTTC
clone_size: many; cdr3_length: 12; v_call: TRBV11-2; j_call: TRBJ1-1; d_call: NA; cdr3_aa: CASSPLRPEAFF; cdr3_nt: TGTGCCAGCAGCCCACTCAGACCTGAAGCTTTCTTT
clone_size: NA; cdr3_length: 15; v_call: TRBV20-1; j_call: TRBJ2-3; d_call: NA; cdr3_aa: CSASRAHSNGDTQYF; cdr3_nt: TGCAGTGCTTCCCGGGCTCACTCCAATGGAGATACGCAGTATTTT
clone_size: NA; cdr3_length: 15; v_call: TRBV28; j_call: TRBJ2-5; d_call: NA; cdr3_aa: CASNTLLGGQETQYF; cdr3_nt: TGTGCCAGCAACACCCTCCTCGGAGGCCAAGAGACCCAGTACTTC
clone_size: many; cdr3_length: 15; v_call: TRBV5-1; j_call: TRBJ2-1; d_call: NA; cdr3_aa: CASSFDYTSYNEQFF; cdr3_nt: TGCGCCAGCAGCTTTGACTACACCTCCTACAATGAGCAGTTCTTC
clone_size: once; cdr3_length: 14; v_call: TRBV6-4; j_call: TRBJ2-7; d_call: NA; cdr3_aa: CASSESRAVGEQYF; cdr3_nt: TGCGCCAGCAGTGAGTCCCGGGCGGTCGGTGAGCAGTACTTC
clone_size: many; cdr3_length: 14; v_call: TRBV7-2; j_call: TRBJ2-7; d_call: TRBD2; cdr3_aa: CASSQTSGNYEQYF; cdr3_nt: TGTGCCAGCAGTCAGACTAGCGGGAATTACGAGCAGTACTTC
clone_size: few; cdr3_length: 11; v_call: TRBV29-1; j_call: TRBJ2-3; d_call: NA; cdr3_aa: CSVERTDTQYF; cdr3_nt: TGCAGCGTAGAACGGACAGATACGCAGTATTTT
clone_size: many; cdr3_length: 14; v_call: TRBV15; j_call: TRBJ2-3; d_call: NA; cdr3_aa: CATSREGITDTQYF; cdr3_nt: TGTGCCACCAGCAGGGAGGGGATCACAGATACGCAGTATTTT
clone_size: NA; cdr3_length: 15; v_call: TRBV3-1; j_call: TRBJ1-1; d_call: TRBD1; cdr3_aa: CASSLGQGDPTEAFF; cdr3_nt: TGTGCCAGCAGCCTGGGACAGGGCGACCCGACTGAAGCTTTCTTT
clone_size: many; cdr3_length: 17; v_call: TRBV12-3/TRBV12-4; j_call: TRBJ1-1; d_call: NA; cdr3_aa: CASSTISRGLLNTEAFF; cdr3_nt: TGTGCCAGCAGTACTATCTCCAGGGGCCTCCTGAACACTGAAGCTTTCTTT
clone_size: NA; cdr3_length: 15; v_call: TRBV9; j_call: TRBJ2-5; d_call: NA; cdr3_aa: CASSVETDPQETQYF; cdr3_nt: TGTGCCAGCAGCGTAGAGACAGACCCCCAAGAGACCCAGTACTTC
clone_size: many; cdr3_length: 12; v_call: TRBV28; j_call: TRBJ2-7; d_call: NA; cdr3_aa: CASSSNGYEQYF; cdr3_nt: TGTGCCAGCAGTTCTAATGGCTACGAGCAGTACTTC
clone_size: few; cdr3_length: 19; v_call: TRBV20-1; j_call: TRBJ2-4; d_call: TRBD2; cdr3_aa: CSARDQGLAGVRVKNIQYF; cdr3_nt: TGCAGTGCTAGAGACCAGGGGCTAGCGGGGGTGCGGGTGAAAAACATTCAGTACTTC
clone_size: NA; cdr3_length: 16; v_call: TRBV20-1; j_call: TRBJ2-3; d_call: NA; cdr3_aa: CSARDENKESTDTQYF; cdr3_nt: TGCAGTGCTAGAGATGAGAATAAGGAGAGCACAGATACGCAGTATTTT
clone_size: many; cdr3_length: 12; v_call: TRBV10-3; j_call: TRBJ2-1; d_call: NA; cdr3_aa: CAISEKEGEQFF; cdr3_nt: TGTGCCATCAGTGAGAAGGAGGGTGAGCAGTTCTTC
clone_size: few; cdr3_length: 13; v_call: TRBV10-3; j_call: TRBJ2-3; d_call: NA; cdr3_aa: CACREEGTDTQYF; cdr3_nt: TGTGCCTGCAGGGAGGAGGGGACAGATACGCAGTATTTT
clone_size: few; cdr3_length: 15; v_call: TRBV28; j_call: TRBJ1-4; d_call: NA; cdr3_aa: CASSLATVYNEKLFF; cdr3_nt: TGTGCCAGCAGTCTAGCGACAGTTTATAATGAAAAACTGTTTTTT
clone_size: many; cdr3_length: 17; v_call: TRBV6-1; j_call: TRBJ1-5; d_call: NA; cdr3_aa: CASSPGPQSYSNQPQHF; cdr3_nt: TGTGCCAGCAGCCCGGGACCGCAGTCCTATAGCAATCAGCCCCAGCATTTT
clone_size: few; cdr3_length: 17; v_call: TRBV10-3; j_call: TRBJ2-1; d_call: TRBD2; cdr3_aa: CAISEIWSGSSYNEQFF; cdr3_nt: TGTGCCATCAGTGAAATCTGGAGCGGGAGCTCCTACAATGAGCAGTTCTTC
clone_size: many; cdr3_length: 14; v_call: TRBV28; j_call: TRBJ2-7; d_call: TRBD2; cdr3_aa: CASIPRTSLYEQYF; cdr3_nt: TGTGCCAGCATTCCGCGGACTAGTCTCTACGAGCAGTACTTC
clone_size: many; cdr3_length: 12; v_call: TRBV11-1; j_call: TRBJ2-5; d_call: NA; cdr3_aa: CASSGTLETQYF; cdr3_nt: TGTGCCAGCAGCGGGACTCTAGAGACCCAGTACTTC
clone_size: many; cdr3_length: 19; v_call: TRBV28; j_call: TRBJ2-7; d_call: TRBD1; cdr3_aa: CASSLWSNYRDRNTNEQYF; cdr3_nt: TGTGCCAGCAGTTTATGGTCAAATTACCGGGACAGGAACACTAACGAGCAGTACTTC
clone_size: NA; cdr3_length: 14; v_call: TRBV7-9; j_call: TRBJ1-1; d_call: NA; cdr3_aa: CASSPQDTILEAFF; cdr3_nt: TGTGCCAGCAGCCCCCAGGACACAATCCTAGAAGCTTTCTTT
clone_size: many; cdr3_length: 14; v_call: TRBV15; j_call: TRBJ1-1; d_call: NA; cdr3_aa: CATSRARTVTEAFF; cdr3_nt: TGTGCCACCAGCAGAGCCCGTACGGTCACTGAAGCTTTCTTT
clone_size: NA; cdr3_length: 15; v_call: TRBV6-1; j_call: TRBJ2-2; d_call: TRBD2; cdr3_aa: CASRRAGANTGELFF; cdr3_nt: TGTGCCAGCAGAAGAGCGGGAGCGAACACCGGGGAGCTGTTTTTT
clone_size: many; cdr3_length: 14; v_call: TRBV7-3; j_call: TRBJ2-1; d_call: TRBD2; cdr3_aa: CASSFGLAGNEQFF; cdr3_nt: TGTGCCAGCAGCTTTGGACTAGCGGGAAATGAGCAGTTCTTC
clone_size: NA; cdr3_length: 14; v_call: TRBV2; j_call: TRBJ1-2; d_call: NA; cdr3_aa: CASKFRGSNYGYTF; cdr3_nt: TGTGCCAGCAAGTTTAGGGGGTCTAACTATGGCTACACCTTC
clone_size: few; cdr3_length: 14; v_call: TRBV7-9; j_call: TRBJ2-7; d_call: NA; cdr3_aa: CASSLVGPQDEQYF; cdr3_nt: TGTGCCAGCAGCTTAGTGGGGCCTCAGGACGAGCAGTACTTC
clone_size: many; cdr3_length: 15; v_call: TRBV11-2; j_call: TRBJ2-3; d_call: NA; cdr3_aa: CASSSRTGGADTQYF; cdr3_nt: TGTGCCAGCAGCTCCAGGACTGGGGGGGCGGATACGCAGTATTTT
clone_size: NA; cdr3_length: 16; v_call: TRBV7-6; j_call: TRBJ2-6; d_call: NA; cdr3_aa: CASSLAGNSGANVLTF; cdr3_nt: TGTGCCAGCAGCTTAGCAGGGAACTCTGGGGCCAACGTCCTGACTTTC
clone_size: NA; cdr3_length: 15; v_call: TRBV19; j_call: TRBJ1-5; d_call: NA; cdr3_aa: CASSIQAEGNQPQHF; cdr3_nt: TGTGCCAGTAGTATACAGGCAGAGGGCAATCAGCCCCAGCATTTT
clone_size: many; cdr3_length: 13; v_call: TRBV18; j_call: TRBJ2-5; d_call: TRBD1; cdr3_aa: CASSQGQGETQYF; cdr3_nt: TGTGCCAGCTCACAGGGACAGGGGGAGACCCAGTACTTC
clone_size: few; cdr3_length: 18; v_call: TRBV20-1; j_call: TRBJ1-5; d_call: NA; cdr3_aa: CSARDLPRETAYDQPQHF; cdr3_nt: TGCAGTGCTAGAGATCTTCCCCGGGAAACAGCCTATGATCAGCCCCAGCATTTT
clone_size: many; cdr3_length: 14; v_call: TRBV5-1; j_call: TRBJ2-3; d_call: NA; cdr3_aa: CASSPGLITDTQYF; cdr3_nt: TGCGCCAGCAGCCCGGGACTGATCACAGATACGCAGTATTTT